The 10 T cell receptor beta chains below all came from one sample that was sequenced in a study of T cells after yellow fever vaccination. Each CDR3 protein is one row after TCRdb ran MiXCR on the 5' RACE reads. The profile shows approximately 85,000 distinct CDR3 sequences, 10% to 15% of them singletons. The sample was CD8+ T cells not binding an NS4B(214-222) dextramer, sorted from PBMCs, taken approximately 22 days after the first yellow fever vaccination. The receptors stem from a young man who received the YFV17D yellow fever vaccine.

The rearrangement links TRBV27 to TRBJ1-6; the match to TRBD1 covers 8 bases. The CDR3 runs 15 residues. The V and J ends lost 2 bases and 8 bases, in that order; junction bases with no gene match: 5. The germline V gene encodes CDR1 MNHEY and CDR2 SMNVEV (reference sequence). CDR3 sequence reads: CASSLGGTGHSPLHF. The CDR3 DNA is TGTGCCAGCAGTTTAGGAGGGACAGGACATTCACCCCTCCACTTT.

This clonotype was recorded a few times. The chain combines TRBV4-1 with TRBJ1-1, with 8 positions matching TRBD1. Germline CDR1 MGHRA, CDR2 YSYEKL. The CDR3 is made up of 16 amino acids. V lost 3 bases, J lost 3 bases, and 9 bases stayed unmatched. The CDR3 region is CASSHPQGAPDTEAFF. The CDR3 DNA follows: TGCGCCAGCAGCCATCCTCAGGGGGCTCCCGACACTGAAGCTTTCTTT.

The chain couples TRBV27 to TRBJ1-4; D is undetermined. The CDR3 has 14 residues. CDR1 is MNHEY, CDR2 SMNVEV, per germline (reference sequence). The V end lost 5 bases, the J end lost 5 bases, and 12 bases lay between the germline ends. Written as DNA, the CDR3 is TGTGCCAGCAGTGACACAGTGATGAATGAAAAACTGTTTTTT. Translation gives CASSDTVMNEKLFF.

In this sample, this clonotype turned up many times. The CDR3 region is CASSSSGGGGEQFF. CDR3 coding DNA: TGTGCCAGCAGTAGTAGCGGGGGTGGGGGTGAGCAGTTCTTC. The chain carries TRBV12-3 or TRBV12-4 and TRBJ2-1, with TRBD2 matching 9 bases. The CDR3 runs to 14 residues. With V trimmed by 5 bases and J by 9 bases, 8 bases remained unmatched.

In this sample, this clonotype turned up many times. The rearrangement links TRBV4-2 to TRBJ1-1; 7 nucleotides match TRBD1. The V and J ends lost 2 bases and 1 base, in that order; junction bases with no gene match: 10. This CDR3 spans 17 amino acids. Germline assignment: CDR1 LGHNA and CDR2 YNFKEQ. The CDR3 bases are TGTGCCAGCAGCCAATCCGAAGGGGACAGCTCGAACACTGAAGCTTTCTTT. It encodes CASSQSEGDSSNTEAFF.

The chain couples TRBV7-2 to TRBJ2-3, with D perhaps TRBD1 or TRBD2 (5 bases each). V was clipped by 4 bases and J by 1 base, with 9 bases between them. The CDR3 loop spans 14 amino acids. Germline values: CDR1 SGHTA, CDR2 FQGNSA. The CDR3 region has the DNA TGTGCCAGCAGCTACTTGGGGGGCACAGATACGCAGTATTTT. Its protein is CASSYLGGTDTQYF.

The V and J genes are TRBV6-1 and TRBJ2-3, with 7 bases fitting TRBD1. Unmatched junction bases numbered 8, after V lost 8 bases and J lost 6 bases. The CDR3 runs to 13 residues. Germline assignment: CDR1 MNHNS and CDR2 SASEGT. The CDR3 region has the DNA TGTGCCAGCTGGGACAGAGTGGCGGATACGCAGTATTTT. Its translation is CASWDRVADTQYF.

The chain has TRBV6-1 and TRBJ2-5; 11 bases are a match to TRBD2. Germline V gene data show CDR1 as MNHNS and CDR2 as SASEGT. Trimming cost V 4 bases and J 2 bases; bases outside gene matches: 3. The CDR3 extends over 15 amino acids. CDR3 in amino acids: CASSVLAGGQETQYF. CDR3 in DNA: TGTGCCAGCAGTGTGTTAGCGGGGGGGCAAGAGACCCAGTACTTC.

The genes are TRBV25-1 and TRBJ2-3; 14 bases line up with TRBD2. V dropped 3 bases and J dropped 0; count of bases not matched to a gene: 17. The CDR3 sequence is 22 residues long. Germline CDR1 reads MGHDK; CDR2 reads SYGVNS. The chain's CDR3 is CASSEGLAGAKLIPTSTDTQYF. The CDR3 DNA reads TGTGCCAGCAGTGAGGGACTAGCGGGAGCGAAACTAATCCCTACTAGCACAGATACGCAGTATTTT.

This clonotype has only a few counts. CDR3 loop: CASSPGTSGLNEQFF. The CDR3 DNA follows: TGTGCCAGCAGCCCCGGGACTAGCGGGCTCAATGAGCAGTTCTTC. The chain is built from TRBV11-2 and TRBJ2-1; 12 bases agree with TRBD2. J gave up 6 bases and V 5 bases, and 5 bases lay outside the gene matches. The CDR3 spans 15 residues. CDR1 is SGHAT and CDR2 is FQNNGV in the germline V gene.